This T cell receptor (beta chain) emerged from a study of blood T cell repertoires in COVID-19. Method: immunoSEQ multiplex PCR; TCRdb's copy keeps in-frame clones and lacks some. The table records fewer than 350,000 clones, 85% of them present only once. With V trimmed by 6 bases and J by 3 bases, 9 bases remained unmatched. This CDR3 spans 16 amino acids. Germline V gene sequence: CDR1 MNHEY, CDR2 SVGEGT. This clone has at least ten counts. The TCR was taken from a woman aged 30 to 39 who had been exposed to COVID-19. V and J are TRBV6-2 or TRBV6-3 and TRBJ1-5; 9 bases line up with TRBD1. The sequenced material came from PBMCs or T cells enriched from blood (not recorded which). The CDR3 sequence: CASSPSGTGLNQPQHF. CDR3 DNA sequence: TGTGCCAGCAGCCCGAGCGGGACAGGGCTCAATCAGCCCCAGCATTTT.